This T cell receptor beta chain was identified in a study of regulatory T cells in long-lasting Graves disease (dated by TCRdb to about 2021). About the study as a whole: Newly diagnosed Graves' disease patients had taken antithyroid drugs for less than 3 months. TCR sequencing covered 13 persistent and around 20 newly diagnosed Graves' disease patients, about 35 samples in total. The study was registered as a clinical trial and conducted in China. Peripheral blood TCR sequencing and RNA sequencing compared persistent Graves' disease patients with newly diagnosed Graves' disease patients. Here is what the overall study found, with its caveats: Only the TCR beta chain was sequenced and analyzed. Persistent Graves' disease patients showed lower TCR Shannon entropy and fewer highly expanded clones than newly diagnosed patients, suggesting clonal expansion. As a limitation, the authors acknowledged that the small sample size may reduce accuracy. Only peripheral blood was studied, because thyroid tissue, the primary lesion, was inaccessible. More public clonotypes were shared among persistent patients (under 3,000) than among newly diagnosed patients (roughly 1,000).

Taken with the paper, the label for time point translates to: newly diagnosed GD, antithyroid drugs for less than 3 months. For both TCR sequencing and RNA sequencing, RNA was extracted from PBMCs in TRIzol. Graves' disease was diagnosed according to American Thyroid Association guidelines. The patients came from an endocrinology department in Xi'an, China. Each patient gave approximately 9.7 milliliters of peripheral blood, collected in an EDTA anticoagulant tube. Ficoll Paque Plus density gradient separation was used to isolate PBMCs, and no further T cell sorting was performed. RNA quality was checked with an Agilent 2100 Bioanalyzer and agarose gel, and concentration with a NanoDrop 2000. Library preparation used multiplex PCR. This sample was sequenced with an Illumina HiSeq 4000. CDR3 regions were amplified by Arm-PCR with iRepertoire HTBI primers to construct TCR beta libraries. Gel purification was performed on PCR products prior to sequencing. On the study's bioinformatics: Gene usage analysis of CDR3 amino acid clonotypes used the approximately 62 TRBV and 14 TRBJ segments found across samples. COPE and FqMerger were used to merge filtered high-quality paired reads into contigs. BLAST was used to align contigs to the IMGT TRBV, TRBD and TRBJ reference genes, and CDR3 was defined following IMGT. Clonotypes above 0.1% frequency were classified as highly expanded clones. Shannon entropy served as the measure of repertoire diversity, while the Gini coefficient captured V-J evenness. A clonotype was considered public if more than one individual shared it. The public reads were quality trimmed at Q25 with fastp and then assembled into clones with MiXCR by TCRdb, keeping productive beta chains. CDR3 protein duplicates are merged, each entry listing the most common genes and DNA. V and J calls and clone size were set by TCRdb, not the authors. The sample table lists 450,000 to 600,000 distinct CDR3 sequences, about 13% of them with a count of one. Together, the top ten hold roughly a tenth of the sample.

There are a few counts of this clonotype. The antigen it binds to is not known. No quality values exist for individual bases; no much larger clone is one base distant. The data also belong to a second study, concerning T cells in Graves' hyperthyroidism and ophthalmopathy. The second investigation adds: Stable Graves' hyperthyroidism was defined as no progression to ophthalmopathy during 18 months of follow-up. Hyperthyroidism patients were newly diagnosed, with disease duration under 2 months, and aged 18 to 65 years. Exclusion was applied to patients with uncontrolled infections, other autoimmune diseases, pregnancy or lactation. Diagnoses relied on clinical symptoms, serum thyroxine and TRAb, thyroid ultrasound and orbital computed tomography. The TCR CDR3 was subjected to a first round of RT-PCR using the HTBI primer set and the Qiagen OneStep RT-PCR kit. Most expanded thyroid clonotypes (frequency above 0.001) were also detected in blood, suggesting blood repertoires may reflect thyroid immune responses. Ophthalmopathy was separated from stable hyperthyroidism by a 13 V-J signature model, with about 86% sensitivity and 81% to 83% specificity obtained in cross-validation and 80%/75% obtained in testing. In validation, the model predicted progression to ophthalmopathy with over 60% sensitivity and less than 80% specificity, a median of approximately 6.5 months before onset. TCR V-J signatures able to tell the groups apart were searched for in a discovery cohort of more than 90 patients, of whom more than 40 had Graves' ophthalmopathy and 57 had stable Graves' hyperthyroidism. An independent validation cohort of under 20 hyperthyroidism patients and 15 or so patients who later progressed to ophthalmopathy tested prospective prediction of ophthalmopathy. The 100 or so discovery patients were randomly divided into training and test sets at a 7:3 ratio. The study also compared thyroid tissue and blood T-cell repertoires from several Graves' hyperthyroidism patients. After sampling, hyperthyroidism patients received methimazole starting at 30 mg daily, and ophthalmopathy patients received high-dose intravenous methylprednisolone. Libraries were constructed in a second round of multiplex PCR, after which size selection and purification were performed. Paired-end sequencing of the libraries was performed with 100 bp reads on an Illumina HiSeq2000. Raw data were processed with SOAPnuke, discarding reads with adapters, uncalled bases, mean Phred below 15, or no exact constant-primer or identifier match. High-quality paired reads were merged using COPE v1.2.5, and each unique nucleotide sequence was defined as a clonotype. Clonotypes were aligned to IMGT TRBV, TRBD and TRBJ reference segments using MiTCR v1.1. Analysis was restricted to V-J combinations with a frequency above 0.0001, which covered roughly 99% of repertoires. A TCS score was defined as the ratio of F50 (clonal expansion) to E x V (chaos), with BLOSUM62-based TCRdist applied between CDR3 peptides within each V-J. Welch's t-statistics and random forest reduced roughly 540 V-J features to some 14, which were used in a naive Bayes classifier (R e1071). Sample size was not statistically predetermined, and blinding of investigators to group allocation was not performed. The paper reports TCR Vbeta CDR3 sequencing of approximately 140 peripheral blood samples: under 45 ophthalmopathy, fewer than 85 hyperthyroidism and 17 progressor patients.

The sample in question was peripheral blood mononuclear cells (PBMCs), obtained at new diagnosis, from a patient treated with antithyroid drugs. The sequence came from a young man with Graves disease. Donor details come from another sample of the same person, matched by shared clones.

The bases are TGTGCCAGCAGCTTAGACAACGAGAACACTGAAGCTTTCTTT. Its protein product is CASSLDNENTEAFF. In this chain, TRBV7-9 is recombined with TRBJ1-1; the D gene lacks a confident call. Trimming removed 1 base from V and 1 base from J, leaving 7 bases between the germline ends. The CDR3 covers 14 residues, taking in both the cysteine and the phenylalanine. Of all the DNA, just the CDR3 is kept, 42 bases in frame from base 1. CDR1 and CDR2 (SEHNR, FQNEAQ) derive from the germline V gene (reference sequence).